A selection of T cell receptor beta chains follows, all from one sample in a study of fetal regulatory T cell absence and autoimmunity. The data were produced by immunoSEQ multiplex PCR, yet TCRdb's version contains in-frame clones alone and is incomplete. In the table there are more than 85,000 clones, about 78% of which are singletons. The sequenced sample consisted of pancreas tissue. The receptors derive from a male donor with IPEX syndrome. Each CDR3 is given with its conserved first and last residue. Fields, in order: J gene, clone size, D gene, V gene, CDR3 protein, CDR3 DNA. The D gene is left open where the match is weak. Clone size is stated in some rows and not others, as once, few, many or a class when expanded.

TRBJ1-2 | - | TRBD1 | TRBV19 | CASSRQGSYGYTF | TGTGCCAGTAGTCGACAGGGATCCTATGGCTACACCTTC
TRBJ2-7 | - | - | TRBV9 | CASSVEGGRSWPPYEQYF | TGTGCCAGCAGCGTAGAGGGGGGGAGGTCATGGCCCCCCTACGAGCAGTACTTC
TRBJ2-7 | - | TRBD2 | TRBV6-1 | CASSEGTSVYEQYF | TGTGCCAGCAGTGAGGGGACTAGCGTTTACGAGCAGTACTTC
TRBJ1-3 | - | TRBD1 | TRBV19 | CASSAGTGSSGNTIYF | TGTGCCAGTAGTGCCGGGACAGGGAGTTCTGGAAACACCATATATTTT
TRBJ2-5 | - | TRBD2 | TRBV19 | CASSIGGRYQETQYF | TGTGCCAGTAGTATCGGGGGGAGGTACCAAGAGACCCAGTACTTC
TRBJ1-1 | - | TRBD1 | TRBV27 | CASSSDRGLRNTEAFF | TGTGCCAGCAGTTCGGACAGGGGGCTAAGAAACACTGAAGCTTTCTTT
TRBJ1-5 | - | - | TRBV19 | CASSISGRSNQPQHF | TGTGCCAGTAGTATTTCAGGGAGGAGCAATCAGCCCCAGCATTTT
TRBJ1-2 | - | TRBD1 | TRBV27 | CASSFAGGFFDYGYTF | TGTGCCAGCAGTTTTGCAGGGGGATTTTTCGACTATGGCTACACCTTC
TRBJ1-1 | - | TRBD1 | TRBV5-1 | CASSTVYRGPNTEAFF | TGCGCCAGCAGCACCGTTTACAGGGGGCCGAACACTGAAGCTTTCTTT
TRBJ2-7 | - | - | TRBV7-2 | CASSLAGGSYEQYF | TGTGCCAGCAGCTTAGCAGGGGGCTCCTACGAGCAGTACTTC
TRBJ2-3 | - | TRBD2 | TRBV6-1 | CASSENGFASGRSDTQYF | TGTGCCAGCAGTGAAAACGGTTTTGCTAGCGGGAGGAGCGATACGCAGTATTTT
TRBJ2-7 | - | - | TRBV7-2 | CASSSSPRTYEQYF | TGTGCCAGCAGCTCTTCCCCCAGGACCTACGAGCAGTACTTC
TRBJ2-5 | - | TRBD2 | TRBV11-2 | CASSLSPSSGETQYF | TGTGCCAGCAGCTTATCCCCCTCTAGCGGGGAGACCCAGTACTTC
TRBJ2-7 | - | TRBD1 | TRBV7-9 | CASSLRDRAHEQYF | TGTGCCAGCAGCTTAAGGGACAGGGCCCACGAGCAGTACTTC
TRBJ2-1 | - | - | TRBV15 | CATSRAGDSYNEQFF | TGTGCCACCAGCAGAGCGGGGGACTCCTACAATGAGCAGTTCTTC
TRBJ2-7 | - | - | TRBV4-1 | CASSQESGAGDEQYF | TGCGCCAGCAGCCAAGAATCTGGGGCAGGGGACGAGCAGTACTTC
TRBJ1-3 | - | - | TRBV2 | CASRGTVSGNTIYF | TGTGCCAGCAGGGGAACAGTCTCTGGAAACACCATATATTTT
TRBJ2-1 | - | TRBD2 | TRBV5-5 | CASSVGTSGSEQFF | TGTGCCAGCAGCGTCGGGACTAGCGGGAGTGAGCAGTTCTTC
TRBJ2-2 | - | TRBD1 | TRBV7-7 | CASRPGTGGGELFF | TGTGCCAGCAGACCCGGGACAGGGGGCGGGGAGCTGTTTTTT
TRBJ2-1 | - | TRBD2 | TRBV10-1 | CASSELAGGNEQFF | TGCGCCAGCAGTGAGTTAGCGGGGGGCAATGAGCAGTTCTTC
TRBJ1-1 | - | - | TRBV9 | CASSVLRARGTEAFF | TGTGCCAGCAGCGTTTTAAGGGCCCGGGGCACTGAAGCTTTCTTT
TRBJ2-7 | - | - | TRBV30 | CAITRPSGEQYF | TGTGCCATTACCCGACCTTCGGGGGAGCAGTACTTC
TRBJ2-7 | - | TRBD2 | TRBV7-2 | CASSSGLAGGPHEQYF | TGTGCCAGCAGCTCGGGACTAGCGGGGGGGCCCCACGAGCAGTACTTC
TRBJ1-2 | medium-sized | - | TRBV6-5 | CASSRTANYGYTF | TGTGCCAGCAGCCGGACAGCTAACTATGGCTACACCTTC
TRBJ2-3 | - | - | TRBV7-6 | CASSFEGTDTQYF | TGTGCCAGCAGCTTTGAGGGCACAGATACGCAGTATTTT
TRBJ2-5 | - | - | TRBV11-2 | CASSKETQYF | TGTGCCAGCAGTAAAGAGACCCAGTACTTC
TRBJ2-7 | few | - | TRBV11-2 | CASSLWFSYEQYF | TGTGCCAGCAGCTTGTGGTTTTCCTACGAGCAGTACTTC
TRBJ1-5 | - | - | TRBV19 | CASRRRGGNQPQHF | TGTGCCAGTAGACGTAGGGGTGGCAATCAGCCCCAGCATTTT
TRBJ1-5 | - | - | TRBV19 | CASSIAVSNQPQHF | TGTGCCAGTAGTATTGCAGTTAGCAATCAGCCCCAGCATTTT
TRBJ2-7 | few | TRBD1 | TRBV5-4 | CASSPTQGAYEQYF | TGTGCCAGCAGCCCAACTCAGGGGGCGTACGAGCAGTACTTC
TRBJ2-7 | - | - | TRBV6-6 | CASSLGTFYEQYF | TGTGCCAGCAGTTTGGGGACTTTTTACGAGCAGTACTTC
TRBJ2-1 | - | TRBD2 | TRBV5-1 | CASSAGTSVYNEQFF | TGCGCCAGCAGCGCCGGGACTAGCGTCTACAATGAGCAGTTCTTC
TRBJ2-2 | - | TRBD2 | TRBV7-9 | CASSSPQRGGAGELFF | TGTGCCAGCAGCTCCCCCCAGCGGGGGGGGGCCGGGGAGCTGTTTTTT